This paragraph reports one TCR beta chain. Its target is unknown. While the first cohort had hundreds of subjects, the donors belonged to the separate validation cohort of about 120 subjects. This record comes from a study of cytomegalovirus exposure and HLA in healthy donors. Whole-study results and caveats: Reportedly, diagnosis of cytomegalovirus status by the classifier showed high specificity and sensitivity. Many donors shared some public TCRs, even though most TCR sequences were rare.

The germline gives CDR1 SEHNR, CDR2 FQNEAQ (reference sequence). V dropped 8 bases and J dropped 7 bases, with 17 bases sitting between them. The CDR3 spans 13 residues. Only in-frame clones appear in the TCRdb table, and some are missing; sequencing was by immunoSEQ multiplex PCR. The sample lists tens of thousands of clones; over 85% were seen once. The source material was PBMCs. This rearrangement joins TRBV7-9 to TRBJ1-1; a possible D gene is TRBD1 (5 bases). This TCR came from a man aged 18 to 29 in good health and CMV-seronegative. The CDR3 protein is CASGSSGVHEAFF. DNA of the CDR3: TGTGCCAGCGGTTCATCGGGGGTCCATGAAGCTTTCTTT.